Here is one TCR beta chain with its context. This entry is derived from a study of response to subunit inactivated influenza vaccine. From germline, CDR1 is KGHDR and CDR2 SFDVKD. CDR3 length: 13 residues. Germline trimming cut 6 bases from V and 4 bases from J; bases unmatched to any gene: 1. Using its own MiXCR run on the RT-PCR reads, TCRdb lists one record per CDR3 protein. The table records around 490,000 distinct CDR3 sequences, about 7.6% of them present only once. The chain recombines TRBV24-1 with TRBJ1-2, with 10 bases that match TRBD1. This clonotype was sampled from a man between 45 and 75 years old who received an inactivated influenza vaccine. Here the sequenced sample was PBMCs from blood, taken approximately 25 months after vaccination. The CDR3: CATSRTGGYGYTF. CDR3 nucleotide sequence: TGTGCCACCAGTCGGACAGGGGGCTATGGCTACACCTTC.